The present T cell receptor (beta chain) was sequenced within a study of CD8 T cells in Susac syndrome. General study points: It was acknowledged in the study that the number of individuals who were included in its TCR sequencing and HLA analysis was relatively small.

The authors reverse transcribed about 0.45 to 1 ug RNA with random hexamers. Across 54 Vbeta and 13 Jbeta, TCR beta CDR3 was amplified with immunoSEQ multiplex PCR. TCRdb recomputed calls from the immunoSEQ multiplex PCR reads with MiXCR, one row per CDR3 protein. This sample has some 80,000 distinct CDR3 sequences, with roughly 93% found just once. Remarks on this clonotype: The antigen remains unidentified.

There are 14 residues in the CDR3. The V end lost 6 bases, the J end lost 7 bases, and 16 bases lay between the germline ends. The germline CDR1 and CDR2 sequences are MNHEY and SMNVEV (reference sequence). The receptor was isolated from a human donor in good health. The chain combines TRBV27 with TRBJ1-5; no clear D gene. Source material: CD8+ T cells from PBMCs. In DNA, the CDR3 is TGTGCCAGCAGCTCCCGCGGGTATGACCAGCCCCAGCATTTT. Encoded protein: CASSSRGYDQPQHF.